Listed here is a single T cell receptor (beta chain). Its antigen is not known. The entry originates in a study of monozygotic twins with inflammatory bowel disease. Study findings and constraints: Repertoire similarity did not differ between concordant and discordant twins, possibly owing to limited power.

Two nested PCRs, of 16 and 9 cycles, processed TCRalpha and TCRbeta cDNA. Following a re-call of the 5' RACE reads, TCRdb has one entry per CDR3 protein and lacks DNA. This table holds fewer than 550,000 distinct CDR3 sequences. Material: blood. The source of this sequence is a human donor with ulcerative colitis or Crohn's disease, or a healthy co-twin of an affected twin (not recorded which).

The chain's CDR3 is CASTNGSPLHF. The chain uses TRBV12-3 or TRBV12-4 and TRBJ1-6. CDR3 length equals 11 residues.